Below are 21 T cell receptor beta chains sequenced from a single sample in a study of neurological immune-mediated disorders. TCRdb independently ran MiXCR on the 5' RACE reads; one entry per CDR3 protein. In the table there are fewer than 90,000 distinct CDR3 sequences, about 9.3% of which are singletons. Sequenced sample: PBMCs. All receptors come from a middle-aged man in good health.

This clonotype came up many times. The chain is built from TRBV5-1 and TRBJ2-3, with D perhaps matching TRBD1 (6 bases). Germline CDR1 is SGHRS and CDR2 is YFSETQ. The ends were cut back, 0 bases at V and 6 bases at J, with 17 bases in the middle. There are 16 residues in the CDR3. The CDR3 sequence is CASSLGDNGEMDTQYF. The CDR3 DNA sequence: TGCGCCAGCAGCTTGGGGGACAATGGGGAGATGGATACGCAGTATTTT.

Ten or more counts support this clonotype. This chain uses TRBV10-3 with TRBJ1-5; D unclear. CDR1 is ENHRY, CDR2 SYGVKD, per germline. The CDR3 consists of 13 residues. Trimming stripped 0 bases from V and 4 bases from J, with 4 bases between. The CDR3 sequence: CAISESGNQPQHF. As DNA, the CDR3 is TGTGCCATCAGTGAGTCGGGAAATCAGCCCCAGCATTTT.

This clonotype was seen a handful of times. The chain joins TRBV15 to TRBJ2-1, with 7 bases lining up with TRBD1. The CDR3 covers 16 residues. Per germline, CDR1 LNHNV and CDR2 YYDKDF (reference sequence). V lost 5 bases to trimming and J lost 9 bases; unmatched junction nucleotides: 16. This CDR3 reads CATSGRMKQGQVEQFF. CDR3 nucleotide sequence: TGTGCCACCAGCGGACGAATGAAACAGGGGCAGGTTGAGCAGTTCTTC.

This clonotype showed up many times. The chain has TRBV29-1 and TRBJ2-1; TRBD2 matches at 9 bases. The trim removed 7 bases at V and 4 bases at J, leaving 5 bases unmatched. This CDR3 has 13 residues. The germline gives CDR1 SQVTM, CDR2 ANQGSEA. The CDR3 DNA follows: TGCAGCGGGGAGACTAGCGGTTACAATGAGCAGTTCTTC. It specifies CSGETSGYNEQFF.

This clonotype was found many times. The chain's CDR3 is CASSGWDSNQPQHF. Here the CDR3 DNA reads TGTGCCAGCAGCGGCTGGGATAGCAATCAGCCCCAGCATTTT. The chain employs TRBV9 and TRBJ1-5; D not resolved. Looked up from germline, CDR1 is SGDLS and CDR2 is YYNGEE. This CDR3 comprises 14 residues. Trimming removed 3 bases at V and 0 bases at J, with 7 bases between.

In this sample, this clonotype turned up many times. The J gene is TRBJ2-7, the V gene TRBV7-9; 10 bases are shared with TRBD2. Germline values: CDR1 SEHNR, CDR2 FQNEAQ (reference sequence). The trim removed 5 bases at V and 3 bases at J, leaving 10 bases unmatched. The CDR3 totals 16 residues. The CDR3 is CASSPETAGGRYEQYF. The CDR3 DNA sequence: TGTGCCAGCAGCCCCGAAACAGCGGGGGGGCGCTACGAGCAGTACTTC.

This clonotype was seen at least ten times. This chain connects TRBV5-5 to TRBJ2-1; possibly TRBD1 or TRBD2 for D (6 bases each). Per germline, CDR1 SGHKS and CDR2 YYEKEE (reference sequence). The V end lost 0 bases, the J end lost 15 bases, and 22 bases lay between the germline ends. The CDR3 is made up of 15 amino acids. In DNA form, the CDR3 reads TGTGCCAGCAGCTTGGCGGGGGCTTTATTGGGACTCCCGTTCTTC. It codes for CASSLAGALLGLPFF. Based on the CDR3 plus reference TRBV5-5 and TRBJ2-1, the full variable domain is DAGVTQSPTHLIKTRGQQVTLRCSPISGHKSVSWYQQVLGQGPQFIFQYYEKEERGRGNFPDRFSARQFPNYSSELNVNALLLGDSALYLCASSLAGALLGLPFFGPGTRLTVL.

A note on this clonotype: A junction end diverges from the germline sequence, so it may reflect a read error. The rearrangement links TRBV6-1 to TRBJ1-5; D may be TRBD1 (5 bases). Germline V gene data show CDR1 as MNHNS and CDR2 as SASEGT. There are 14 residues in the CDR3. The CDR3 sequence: CASSEGPTSGPLHF. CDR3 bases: TGTGCCAGCAGTGAAGGCCCGACGTCGGGGCCCCTGCATTTT.

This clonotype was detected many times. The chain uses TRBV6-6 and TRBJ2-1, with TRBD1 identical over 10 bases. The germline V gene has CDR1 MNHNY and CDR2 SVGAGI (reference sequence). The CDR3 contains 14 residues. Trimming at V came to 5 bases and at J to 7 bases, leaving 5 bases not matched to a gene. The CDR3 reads CASSTRQGANEQFF. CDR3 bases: TGTGCCAGCAGTACCCGACAGGGGGCTAATGAGCAGTTCTTC.

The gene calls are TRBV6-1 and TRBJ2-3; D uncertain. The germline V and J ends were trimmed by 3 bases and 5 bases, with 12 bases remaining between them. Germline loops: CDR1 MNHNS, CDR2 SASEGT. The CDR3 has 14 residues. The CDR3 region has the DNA TGTGCCAGCAGTGAGACCCGACCGATAGATACGCAGTATTTT. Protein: CASSETRPIDTQYF.

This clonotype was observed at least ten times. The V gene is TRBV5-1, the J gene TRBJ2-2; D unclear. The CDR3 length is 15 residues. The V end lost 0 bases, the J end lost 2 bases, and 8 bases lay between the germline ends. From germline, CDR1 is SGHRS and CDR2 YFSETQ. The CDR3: CASSLVQENTGELFF. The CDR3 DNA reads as TGCGCCAGCAGCTTGGTTCAGGAAAACACCGGGGAGCTGTTTTTT. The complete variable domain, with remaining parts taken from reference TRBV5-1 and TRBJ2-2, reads KAGVTQTPRYLIKTRGQQVTLSCSPISGHRSVSWYQQTPGQGLQFLFEYFSETQRNKGNFPGRFSGRQFSNSRSEMNVSTLELGDSALYLCASSLVQENTGELFFGEGSRLTVL.

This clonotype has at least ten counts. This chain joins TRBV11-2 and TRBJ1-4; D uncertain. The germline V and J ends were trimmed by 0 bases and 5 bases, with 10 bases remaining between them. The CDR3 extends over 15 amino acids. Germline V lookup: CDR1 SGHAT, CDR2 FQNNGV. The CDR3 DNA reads TGTGCCAGCAGCTTAGAGGGGTTTGAGAATGAAAAACTGTTTTTT. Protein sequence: CASSLEGFENEKLFF.

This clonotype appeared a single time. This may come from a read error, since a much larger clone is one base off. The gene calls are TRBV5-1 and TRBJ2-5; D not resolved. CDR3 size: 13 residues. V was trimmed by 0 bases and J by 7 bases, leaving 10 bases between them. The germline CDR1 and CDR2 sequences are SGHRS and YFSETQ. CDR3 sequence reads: CASSLAFKGTQYF. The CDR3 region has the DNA TGCGCCAGCAGCTTGGCCTTCAAGGGGACCCAGTACTTC.

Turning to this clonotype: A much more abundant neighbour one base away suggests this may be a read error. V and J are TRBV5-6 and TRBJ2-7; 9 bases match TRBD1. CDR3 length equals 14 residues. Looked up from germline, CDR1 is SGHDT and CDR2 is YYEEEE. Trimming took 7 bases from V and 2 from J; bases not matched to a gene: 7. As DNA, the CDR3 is TGTGCCAGCCGGAGGACAGGGGTCCCCTACGAGCAGTACTTC. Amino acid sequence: CASRRTGVPYEQYF.

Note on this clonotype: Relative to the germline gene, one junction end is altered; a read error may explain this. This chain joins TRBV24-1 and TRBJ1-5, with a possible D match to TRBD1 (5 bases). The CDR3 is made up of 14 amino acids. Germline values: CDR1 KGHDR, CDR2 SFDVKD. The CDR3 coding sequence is TGTGCGACCAGTGGGACGAGGGGCAGTCAGCCCCAGCATTTT. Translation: CATSGTRGSQPQHF.

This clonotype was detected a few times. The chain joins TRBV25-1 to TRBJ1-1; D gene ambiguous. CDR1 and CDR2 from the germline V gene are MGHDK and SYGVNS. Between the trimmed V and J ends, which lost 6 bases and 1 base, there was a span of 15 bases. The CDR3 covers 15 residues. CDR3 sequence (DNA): TGTGCCAGCAGCCTAGATAGGGTGCAGAACACTGAAGCTTTCTTT. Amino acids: CASSLDRVQNTEAFF.

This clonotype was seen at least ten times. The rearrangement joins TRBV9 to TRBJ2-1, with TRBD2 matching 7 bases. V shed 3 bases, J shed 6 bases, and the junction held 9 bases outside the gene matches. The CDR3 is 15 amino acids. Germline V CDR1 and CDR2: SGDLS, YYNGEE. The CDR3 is CASSGGGGEGNEQFF. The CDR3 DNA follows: TGTGCCAGCAGCGGGGGGGGAGGGGAAGGCAATGAGCAGTTCTTC.

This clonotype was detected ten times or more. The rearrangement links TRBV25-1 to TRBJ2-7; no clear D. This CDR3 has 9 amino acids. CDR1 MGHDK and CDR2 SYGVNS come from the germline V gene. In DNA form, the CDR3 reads TGTGTGTTCCCCTACGAGCAGTACTTC. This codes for CVFPYEQYF.

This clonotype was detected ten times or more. The CDR3: CASSPTGNTEAFF. The CDR3 nucleotides read TGTGCCAGCAGCCCGACAGGAAACACTGAAGCTTTCTTT. The rearrangement joins TRBV12-3 or TRBV12-4 to TRBJ1-1; D might be TRBD1 (6 bases). The CDR3 is 13 amino acids. V was clipped by 6 bases and J by 2 bases, with 10 bases between them.

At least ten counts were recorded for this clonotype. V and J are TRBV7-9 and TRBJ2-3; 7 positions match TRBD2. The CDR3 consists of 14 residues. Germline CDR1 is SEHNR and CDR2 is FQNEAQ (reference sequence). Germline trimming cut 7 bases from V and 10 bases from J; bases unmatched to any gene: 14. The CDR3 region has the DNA TGTGCCAGCACCCGGGACTATCTTAAACGCCCGCAGTATTTT. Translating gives CASTRDYLKRPQYF. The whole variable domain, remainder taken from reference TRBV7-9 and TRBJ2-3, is DTGVSQNPRHKITKRGQNVTFRCDPISEHNRLYWYRQTLGQGPEFLTYFQNEAQLEKSRLLSDRFSAERPKGSFSTLEIQRTEQGDSAMYLCASTRDYLKRPQYFGPGTRLTVL.

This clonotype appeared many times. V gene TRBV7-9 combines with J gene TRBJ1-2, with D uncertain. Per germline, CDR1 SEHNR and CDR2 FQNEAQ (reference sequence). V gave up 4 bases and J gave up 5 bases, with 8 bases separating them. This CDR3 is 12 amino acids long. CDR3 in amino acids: CASSSGFYGYTF. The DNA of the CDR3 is TGTGCCAGCAGCTCGGGGTTTTATGGCTACACCTTC.